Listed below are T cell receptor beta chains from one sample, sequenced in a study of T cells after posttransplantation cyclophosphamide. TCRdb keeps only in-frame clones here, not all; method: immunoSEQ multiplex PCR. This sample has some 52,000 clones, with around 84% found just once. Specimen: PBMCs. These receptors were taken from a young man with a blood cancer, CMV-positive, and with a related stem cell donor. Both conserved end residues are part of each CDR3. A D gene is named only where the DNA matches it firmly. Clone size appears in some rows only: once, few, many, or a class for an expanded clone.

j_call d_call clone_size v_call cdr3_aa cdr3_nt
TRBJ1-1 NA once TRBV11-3 CASSLDGPKNTEAFF TGTGCCAGCAGCTTAGATGGGCCGAAGAACACTGAAGCTTTCTTT
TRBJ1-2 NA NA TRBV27 CASSSPYSTGSRGYTF TGTGCCAGCAGTTCACCGTACTCAACAGGATCCCGTGGCTACACCTTC
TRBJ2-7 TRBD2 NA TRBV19 CASRTKTSRGDEQYF TGTGCCAGTAGGACCAAGACATCTCGGGGGGACGAGCAGTACTTC
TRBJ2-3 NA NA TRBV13 CASSLGSLARSVPIDTQYF TGTGCCAGCAGCTTAGGGTCCCTAGCAAGATCGGTACCGATAGATACGCAGTATTTT
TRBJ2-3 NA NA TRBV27 CASSFGSRIDTQYF TGTGCCAGCAGTTTCGGGTCCCGCATAGATACGCAGTATTTT
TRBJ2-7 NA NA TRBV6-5 CASSSPSGVQGYEQYF TGTGCCAGCAGTTCCCCCAGCGGAGTACAGGGTTACGAGCAGTACTTC
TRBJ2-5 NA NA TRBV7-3 CASRDTDSRYQETQYF TGTGCCAGCAGAGATACGGACAGTCGGTACCAAGAGACCCAGTACTTC
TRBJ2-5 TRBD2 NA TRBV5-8 CASSLAPLAGLRETQYF TGTGCCAGCAGCTTGGCCCCCTTAGCGGGATTGAGGGAGACCCAGTACTTC
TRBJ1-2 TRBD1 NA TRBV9 CASSARTQGALGGYTF TGTGCCAGCAGCGCCCGTACCCAGGGGGCGCTTGGAGGCTACACCTTC
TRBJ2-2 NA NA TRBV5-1 CATPLEADTGELFF TGCGCCACCCCTTTGGAGGCCGACACCGGGGAGCTGTTTTTT
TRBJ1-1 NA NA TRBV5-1 CASSLEWRNTEAFF TGCGCCAGCAGCCTGGAGTGGAGGAACACTGAAGCTTTCTTT
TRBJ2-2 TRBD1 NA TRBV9 CASSVATGGFGELFF TGTGCCAGCAGCGTAGCTACAGGGGGTTTCGGGGAGCTGTTTTTT
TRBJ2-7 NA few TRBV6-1 CASSGDIADAYEQYF TGTGCCAGCAGTGGGGATATAGCGGACGCCTACGAGCAGTACTTC
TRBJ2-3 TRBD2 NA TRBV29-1 CSVPTSGFTDTQYF TGCAGCGTCCCCACTAGCGGATTCACAGATACGCAGTATTTT
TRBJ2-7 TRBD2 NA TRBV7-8 CASSSSSGWDEQYF TGTGCCAGCAGCTCGTCTAGCGGCTGGGACGAGCAGTACTTC
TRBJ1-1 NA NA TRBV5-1 CASSLSEMNTEAFF TGCGCCAGCAGCTTGTCAGAAATGAACACTGAAGCTTTCTTT
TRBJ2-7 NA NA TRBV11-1 CASRGTHWGEQYF TGTGCCAGCAGGGGGACTCACTGGGGCGAGCAGTACTTC
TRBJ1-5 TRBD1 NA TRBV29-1 CSVLSGTGDQPQHF TGCAGCGTCCTTTCCGGGACAGGGGATCAGCCCCAGCATTTT
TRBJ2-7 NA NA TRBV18 CASSPQERTETQYF TGTGCCAGCTCACCTCAAGAGCGGACAGAGACGCAGTACTTC
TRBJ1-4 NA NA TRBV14 CASSQGGYNEKLFF TGTGCCAGCAGCCAAGGGGGCTACAATGAAAAACTGTTTTTT
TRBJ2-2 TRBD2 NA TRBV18 CASSPLAGGPNTGELFF TGTGCCAGCTCACCCCTTGCGGGAGGGCCCAACACCGGGGAGCTGTTTTTT
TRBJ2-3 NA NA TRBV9 CASSGSGTDTQYF TGTGCCAGCAGCGGAAGCGGCACAGATACGCAGTATTTT
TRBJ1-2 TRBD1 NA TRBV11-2 CASSPGTEWGYTF TGTGCCAGCAGCCCCGGGACAGAATGGGGCTACACCTTC
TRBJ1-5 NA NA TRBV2 CASSDRVNNQPQHF TGTGCCAGCAGTGACAGGGTAAACAATCAGCCCCAGCATTTT
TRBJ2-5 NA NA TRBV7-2 CASSLGAVQETQYF TGTGCCAGCAGCTTAGGGGCAGTTCAAGAGACCCAGTACTTC
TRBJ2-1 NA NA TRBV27 CASSLSARPGEQFF TGTGCCAGCAGTTTATCGGCCCGGCCGGGAGAGCAGTTCTTC
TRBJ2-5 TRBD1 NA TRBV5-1 CASSRTGRVQETQYF TGCGCCAGCAGCCGGACAGGGAGAGTCCAAGAGACCCAGTACTTC
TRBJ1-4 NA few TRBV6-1 CASSEILGHDEKLFF TGTGCCAGCAGTGAAATCCTGGGGCATGATGAAAAACTGTTTTTT
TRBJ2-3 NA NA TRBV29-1 CSVGGPQATDTQYF TGCAGCGTTGGAGGGCCCCAGGCGACAGATACGCAGTATTTT
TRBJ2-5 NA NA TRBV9 CASSVAGLGETQYF TGTGCCAGCAGCGTAGCGGGTCTAGGAGAGACCCAGTACTTC
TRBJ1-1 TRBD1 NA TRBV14 CASRRQGRDTEAFF TGTGCCAGCAGACGACAGGGGAGGGACACTGAAGCTTTCTTT
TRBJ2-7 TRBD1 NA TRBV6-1 CASGSLQGAGDEQYF TGTGCCAGCGGGTCGTTGCAGGGGGCAGGGGACGAGCAGTACTTC
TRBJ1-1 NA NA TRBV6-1 CASSEAQTGRTEAFF TGTGCCAGCAGTGAAGCGCAAACAGGGCGAACTGAAGCTTTCTTT
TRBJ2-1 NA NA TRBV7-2 CASSFKGGNEQFF TGTGCCAGCAGCTTCAAAGGCGGCAATGAGCAGTTCTTC
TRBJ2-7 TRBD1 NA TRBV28 CASSNGQGRYEQYF TGTGCCAGCAGCAATGGACAGGGGAGGTACGAGCAGTACTTC
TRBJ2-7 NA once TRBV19 CASRSIRGGNSYEQYF TGTGCCAGCCGCTCGATCCGGGGCGGGAACTCCTACGAGCAGTACTTC
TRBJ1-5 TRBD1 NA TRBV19 CASWDRDQPQHF TGTGCCAGTTGGGACAGGGATCAGCCCCAGCATTTT
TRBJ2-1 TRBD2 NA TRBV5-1 CASSPAAGAGNEQFF TGCGCCAGCAGCCCTGCTGCGGGAGCGGGTAATGAGCAGTTCTTC
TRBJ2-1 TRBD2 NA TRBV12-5 CASASSGLYNEQFF TGTGCTAGTGCCAGTAGCGGGCTTTACAATGAGCAGTTCTTC
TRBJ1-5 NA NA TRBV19 CASSPAYIDQPQHF TGTGCCAGTAGCCCAGCGTATATCGATCAGCCCCAGCATTTT
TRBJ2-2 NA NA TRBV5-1 CASSLGYSANTGELFF TGCGCCAGCAGCTTGGGGTACAGTGCGAACACCGGGGAGCTGTTTTTT
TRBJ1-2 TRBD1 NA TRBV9 CARIGQGNLVYYGYTF TGTGCCAGAATCGGACAGGGGAACCTTGTTTATTATGGCTACACCTTC
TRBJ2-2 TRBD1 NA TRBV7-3 CASSLGGTGYTGELFF TGTGCCAGCAGCTTAGGGGGGACAGGGTACACCGGGGAGCTGTTTTTT
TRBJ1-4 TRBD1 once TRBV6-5 CASTTGDSNEKLFF TGTGCCAGCACCACAGGGGACAGTAATGAAAAACTGTTTTTT
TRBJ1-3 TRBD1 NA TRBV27 CASSSDRGPGNTIYF TGTGCCAGCAGTTCGGACAGGGGGCCAGGAAACACCATATATTTT